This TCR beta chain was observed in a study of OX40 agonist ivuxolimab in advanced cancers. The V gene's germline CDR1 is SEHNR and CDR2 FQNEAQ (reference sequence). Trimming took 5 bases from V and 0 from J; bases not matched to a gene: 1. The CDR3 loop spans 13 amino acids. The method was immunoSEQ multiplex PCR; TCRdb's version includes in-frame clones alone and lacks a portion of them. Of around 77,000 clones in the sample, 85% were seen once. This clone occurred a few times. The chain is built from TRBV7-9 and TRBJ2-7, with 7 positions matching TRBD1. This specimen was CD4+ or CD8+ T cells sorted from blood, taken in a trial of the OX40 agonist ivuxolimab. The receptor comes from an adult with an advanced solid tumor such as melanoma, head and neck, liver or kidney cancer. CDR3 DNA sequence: TGTGCCAGCAGCGGACAGGACTCCTACGAGCAGTACTTC. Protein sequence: CASSGQDSYEQYF.